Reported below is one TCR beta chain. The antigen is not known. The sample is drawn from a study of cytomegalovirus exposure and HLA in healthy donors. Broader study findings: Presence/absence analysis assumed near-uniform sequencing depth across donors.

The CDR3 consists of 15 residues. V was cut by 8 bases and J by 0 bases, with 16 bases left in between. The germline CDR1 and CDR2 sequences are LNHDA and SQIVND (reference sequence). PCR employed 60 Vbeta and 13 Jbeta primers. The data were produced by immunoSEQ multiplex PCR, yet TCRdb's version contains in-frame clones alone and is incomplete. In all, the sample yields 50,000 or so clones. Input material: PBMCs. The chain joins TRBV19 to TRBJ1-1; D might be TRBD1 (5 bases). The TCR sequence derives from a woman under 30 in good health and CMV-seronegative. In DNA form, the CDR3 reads TGTGCCAGTGAAACTACGGGACTCTTGAACACTGAAGCTTTCTTT. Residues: CASETTGLLNTEAFF. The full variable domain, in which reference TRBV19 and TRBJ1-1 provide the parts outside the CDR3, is DGGITQSPKYLFRKEGQNVTLSCEQNLNHDAMYWYRQDPGQGLRLIYYSQIVNDFQKGDIAEGYSVSREKKESFPLTVTSAQKNPTAFYLCASETTGLLNTEAFFGQGTRLTVV.